The entry that follows covers one T cell receptor beta chain sequence. The sample is drawn from a study of blood T cell repertoires in COVID-19. Across the whole study: Spain, Italy and the United States supplied samples that represented acute and convalescent COVID-19. T cells, B-cell-depleted T cells, or PBMCs provided the cDNA or gDNA that served as material.

Per the original methods: Nucleated cell counts were estimated from reference gene primer amplification. The repertoire was sequenced with immunoSEQ multiplex PCR; TCRdb's copy has only in-frame clones and lacks some. V and J calls and clone size are those listed in that table; D and trimming were worked out from the DNA. The sample has roughly 230,000 clones, about 80% seen once. V dropped 6 bases and J dropped 4 bases, with 10 bases sitting between them. Germline CDR1 is MDHEN and CDR2 is SYDVKM. The CDR3 totals 13 residues. The sample taken for sequencing was peripheral blood. This sequence originates from a woman in her fifties or sixties with acute or convalescent COVID-19. The rearrangement joins TRBV28 to TRBJ1-3; D possibly corresponds to TRBD1 (5 bases). The CDR3 is CASRGGGGNTIYF. Written as DNA, the CDR3 is TGTGCCAGCAGGGGGGGAGGAGGAAACACCATATATTTT.